This record concerns one TCR beta chain sequence. This entry is derived from a study of CD8 T cells in Susac syndrome. The CDR3 contains 13 residues. Trimming took off 3 bases at V and 2 bases at J, with 8 bases between the two ends. Germline CDR1 reads SQVTM; CDR2 reads ANQGSEA. It was with random hexamers that 0.5 to 1 ug RNA was reverse transcribed. TCRdb fed the immunoSEQ multiplex PCR reads into MiXCR, producing one record per CDR3 protein. The data contain fewer than 150,000 distinct CDR3 sequences, around 92% of them singletons. Material: CD4+ T cells from PBMCs. This clonotype was sampled from a human donor with multiple sclerosis. This sequence joins TRBV29-1 and TRBJ1-5, with D unresolved. CDR3 sequence: CSVDEGGNQPQHF. The DNA of the CDR3 is TGCAGCGTTGATGAGGGCGGCAATCAGCCCCAGCATTTT.